This T cell receptor (beta chain) was sequenced in a study of OX40 agonist ivuxolimab in advanced cancers. Produced via immunoSEQ multiplex PCR; TCRdb's table is partial and in-frame only. The repertoire has about 28,000 clones, more than 85% of them found once; the top ten carry around 27%. The germline CDR1 and CDR2 sequences are MNHEY and SMNVEV (reference sequence). This CDR3 is 15 amino acids long. The V end was cut by 2 bases, the J end by 7 bases, with 17 bases between. The rearrangement joins TRBV27 to TRBJ1-2; possibly TRBD1 for D (5 bases). The receptor was isolated from an adult with an advanced solid tumor such as melanoma, head and neck, liver or kidney cancer. The material sequenced was CD4+ or CD8+ T cells sorted from blood, taken in a trial of the OX40 agonist ivuxolimab. The CDR3: CASSLNTQGLVGYTF. The CDR3 DNA reads as TGTGCCAGCAGTTTAAACACCCAGGGACTGGTTGGCTACACCTTC.